The 3 T cell receptor beta chains given below trace back to one sample, sequenced in a study of glioma-infiltrating T cells (dated by TCRdb to the mid-2010s). Sequenced using an Illumina MiSeq. TCR alpha and beta CDR3 regions were amplified with the iRepertoire nested amplicon-rescue multiplex PCR (arm-PCR) platform from RNA. The public reads were reanalyzed by TCRdb: fastp trimming at Q25, MiXCR alignment, in-frame beta chains only. Entries that share a CDR3 protein sequence are merged under the most common genes and DNA. This sample gives about 4,300 distinct CDR3 sequences in total; under 25% of them show up just once. The ten most abundant clones make up around 8.9% of the sample. Sequenced input: glioma tissue, nonneoplastic brain tissue, or PBMCs (not recorded which). These receptors were obtained from a human donor with low-grade glioma or glioblastoma, undergoing nonglioma brain surgery, or in good health (not recorded which).

As concerns this clonotype: One end of the junction does not line up with germline, which may come from a read error. The chain employs TRBV7-6 and TRBJ1-5; D remains unclear. This CDR3 is built from 13 residues. Germline values: CDR1 SGHVS, CDR2 FNYEAQ. Written as DNA, the CDR3 is TGTGCCGGCAGCCCTGGCGTAAATCAGCCCCAGCATTTT. Its protein is CAGSPGVNQPQHF.

In this sample, this clonotype turned up many times. The V gene is TRBV7-9, the J gene TRBJ2-3, with a tentative D call TRBD1 (5 bases). Germline values: CDR1 SEHNR, CDR2 FQNEAQ (reference sequence). CDR3 size: 14 residues. V shed 6 bases and J shed 1 base, with 11 bases lying between them. DNA of the CDR3: TGTGCCAGCAGTGGGGCTTACCGCACAGATACGCAGTATTTT. Amino acid sequence: CASSGAYRTDTQYF.

In the case of this clonotype: It is likely a read error, because the conserved phenylalanine at the end of the CDR3 is missing. The rearrangement joins TRBV14 to TRBJ1-1; D may be TRBD1 (6 bases). V lost 3 bases, J lost 5 bases, and 10 bases lay in between. From germline, CDR1 is SGHDN and CDR2 FVKESK. This CDR3 has 13 residues. The CDR3 spells CASSQGRGTEAFS. The CDR3 region has the DNA TGTGCCAGCAGCCAGGGGAGGGGGACTGAAGCTTTCTCT.